The next 25 T cell receptor beta chains were all read from a single sample in a study of cytomegalovirus exposure and HLA in healthy donors. The primer mix had 60 Vbeta and 13 Jbeta primers. Clones were sequenced by immunoSEQ multiplex PCR, and TCRdb holds only the in-frame ones, with some missing. The sample comprises about 190,000 clones, over 70% of which are singletons, and approximately 1.5% rests with the top ten. Sequenced material: PBMCs. The receptors derive from a woman in her late teens or twenties in good health and CMV-seronegative.

This clone was observed a handful of times. V is TRBV6-1 and J is TRBJ2-1, with 9 bases identical to TRBD2. The germline CDR1 and CDR2 sequences are MNHNS and SASEGT. After removal of 9 bases from V and 2 bases from J, the junction contained 5 bases not matched to a gene. The CDR3 spans 14 residues. The CDR3 region has the DNA TGTGCCAGTTTTAGCGGGGGCCCCTACAATGAGCAGTTCTTC. Amino acid sequence: CASFSGGPYNEQFF.

The rearrangement joins TRBV18 to TRBJ1-1, with D unresolved. From germline, CDR1 is KGHSH and CDR2 LQKENI. Trimming took off 5 bases at V and 5 bases at J, with 3 bases between the two ends. This CDR3 has 10 amino acids. This chain's CDR3 is CASSETEAFF. In DNA form, the CDR3 reads TGTGCCAGCTCAGAGACTGAAGCTTTCTTT. Full variable domain (missing parts from reference TRBV18 and TRBJ1-1): NAGVMQNPRHLVRRRGQEARLRCSPMKGHSHVYWYRQLPEEGLKFMVYLQKENIIDESGMPKERFSAEFPKEGPSILRIQQVVRGDSAAYFCASSETEAFFGQGTRLTVV.

This sequence joins TRBV30 and TRBJ1-2; D not resolved. CDR1 and CDR2 (germline): GTSNPN, SVGIG (reference sequence). This CDR3 is 13 amino acids long. V was trimmed by 2 bases and J by 6 bases, leaving 13 bases between them. CDR3 residues: CAWSTPRLDGYTF. The CDR3 DNA reads TGTGCCTGGAGTACCCCCAGGTTAGATGGCTACACCTTC.

J is TRBJ1-2 and V is TRBV19; 8 bases are a match to TRBD1. Trimming at V came to 3 bases and at J to 2 bases, leaving 5 bases not matched to a gene. CDR3 length: 15 residues. CDR1 is LNHDA and CDR2 is SQIVND in the germline V gene (reference sequence). The DNA of the CDR3 is TGTGCCAGTAGTATCCGGGACAGGAGCAACTATGGCTACACCTTC. This translates into CASSIRDRSNYGYTF.

The chain uses TRBV7-8 and TRBJ2-5; 9 positions match TRBD2. V was clipped by 4 bases and J by 3 bases; unmatched bases: 9. Germline values: CDR1 SGHVS, CDR2 FQNEAQ. The CDR3 loop spans 16 amino acids. CDR3 bases: TGTGCCAGCAGCTCGGGCGGGGGGGCCGGCGAAGAGACCCAGTACTTC. Protein: CASSSGGGAGEETQYF.

The genes are TRBV5-1 and TRBJ2-7; a weak D match, TRBD1 (5 bases). Trimming took 4 bases from V and 0 from J, leaving 11 bases between them. Germline loops: CDR1 SGHRS, CDR2 YFSETQ. CDR3 size: 14 residues. Here the CDR3 reads CASSDSRSSYEQYF. The CDR3 DNA follows: TGCGCCAGCAGCGACAGCCGAAGCTCCTACGAGCAGTACTTC.

This chain joins TRBV19 and TRBJ1-2; D call uncertain. With 1 base removed from V and 1 base from J, the gap between germline ends came to 7 bases. Germline V gene sequence: CDR1 LNHDA, CDR2 SQIVND (reference sequence). This CDR3 has 14 residues. CDR3 nucleotides: TGTGCCAGTAGTATAGGCTACCATAACTATGGCTACACCTTC. Protein: CASSIGYHNYGYTF.

The table lists this clone with a count of one. The CDR3 protein is CAISESWTGGNQPQHF. The DNA for the CDR3 is TGTGCCATCAGTGAGTCTTGGACAGGGGGGAATCAGCCCCAGCATTTT. The chain employs TRBV10-3 and TRBJ1-5; TRBD1 matches at 10 bases. This CDR3 has 16 residues. The junction had 3 bases not matched to a gene; V was cut back by 0 bases and J by 4 bases. CDR1 and CDR2 (germline): ENHRY, SYGVKD.

This chain uses TRBV7-3 with TRBJ1-3; D unresolved. This CDR3 has 14 residues. V was shortened by 4 bases and J by 4 bases, with 11 bases between the two germline ends. From germline, CDR1 is SGHTA and CDR2 FQGTGA. CDR3 coding DNA: TGTGCCAGCAGCTCCTCGGGTTCCGGAAACACCATATATTTT. Translated: CASSSSGSGNTIYF.

This chain connects TRBV15 to TRBJ1-3; D unresolved. Germline CDR1 is LNHNV and CDR2 is YYDKDF (reference sequence). The length of the CDR3 is 16 residues. V lost 2 bases and J 2 bases, leaving 13 bases between the germline ends. In nucleotides, the CDR3 is TGTGCCACCAGCAGAAACATCGGGGTAGCTGGAAACACCATATATTTT. Translated: CATSRNIGVAGNTIYF. The entire variable domain, with the rest obtained from reference TRBV15 and TRBJ1-3, is as follows: DAMVIQNPRYQVTQFGKPVTLSCSQTLNHNVMYWYQQKSSQAPKLLFHYYDKDFNNEADTPDNFQSRRPNTSFCFLDIRSPGLGDTAMYLCATSRNIGVAGNTIYFGEGSWLTVV.

The chain couples TRBV2 to TRBJ1-2, with D possibly matching TRBD1 (6 bases). Trimming stripped 1 base from V and 3 bases from J, with 12 bases between. Germline values: CDR1 SNHLY, CDR2 FYNNEI. CDR3 length: 15 residues. CDR3 in DNA: TGTGCCAGCAGTGAAGGATACAGGGAAGACTATGGCTACACCTTC. It translates to CASSEGYREDYGYTF.

On this clone: Relative to the germline gene, one junction end is altered; a read error may explain this. The chain uses TRBV7-9 and TRBJ1-1; TRBD1 agrees at 8 bases. This CDR3 region has 14 residues. Germline loops: CDR1 SEHNR, CDR2 FQNEAQ (reference sequence). The CDR3 protein is CSSSFQGAVGVAFF. The CDR3 region has the DNA TGTTCCAGCAGCTTTCAGGGGGCGGTTGGGGTAGCTTTCTTT.

This clone was picked up a small number of times. The chain recombines TRBV5-6 with TRBJ1-4; no clear D. Trimming left V 4 bases short and J 3 bases short, with 13 bases between. CDR1 and CDR2 (germline): SGHDT, YYEEEE. This CDR3 is 15 amino acids long. For the CDR3, the DNA is TGTGCCAGCAGCGATCGGACTTCGGCTAATGAAAAACTGTTTTTT. Residues: CASSDRTSANEKLFF.

The chain has TRBV5-4 and TRBJ2-7; 12 bases fit TRBD2. The ends lost 3 bases at V and 7 bases at J; junction bases unmatched: 11. The CDR3 totals 16 residues. CDR1 SGHNT and CDR2 YYREEE come from the germline V gene (reference sequence). Written as DNA, the CDR3 is TGTGCCAGCAGCTCACCGAGACTAGCGGGAGCAGAAGAGCAGTACTTC. Translated, it gives CASSSPRLAGAEEQYF.

This clone occurred a few times. The chain links TRBV4-3 to TRBJ2-4; TRBD1 agrees at 9 bases. The V and J ends lost 0 bases and 4 bases, in that order; junction bases with no gene match: 7. The CDR3 length is 17 residues. CDR1 is LGHNA and CDR2 is YSLEER in the germline V gene. CDR3 residues: CASSQEMGQGRKNIQYF. CDR3 DNA sequence: TGCGCCAGCAGCCAAGAAATGGGACAGGGACGGAAAAACATTCAGTACTTC.

The V and J genes are TRBV11-2 and TRBJ1-6, with D perhaps matching TRBD1 (5 bases). The V gene's germline CDR1 is SGHAT and CDR2 FQNNGV. V lost 4 bases and J 6 bases, leaving 13 bases between the germline ends. The CDR3 extends over 15 amino acids. CDR3 sequence reads: CASSSRTSLNSPLHF. CDR3 DNA: TGTGCCAGCAGCTCCCGGACATCTCTTAATTCACCCCTCCACTTT.

V usage is TRBV5-4 and J usage is TRBJ2-7, with 10 bases identical to TRBD2. The CDR3 spans 16 residues. The germline gives CDR1 SGHNT, CDR2 YYREEE (reference sequence). With 6 bases clipped from V and 3 bases from J, the junction kept 12 bases outside the gene matches. The CDR3 nucleotides read TGTGCCAGCAACCGCGTCGGTAGCGGGGGGATCTACGAGCAGTACTTC. Amino acids: CASNRVGSGGIYEQYF.

CDR3 sequence: CASSPRTGSDEQYF. The CDR3 coding sequence is TGCGCCAGCAGCCCCCGGACAGGGTCGGACGAGCAGTACTTC. This chain uses TRBV5-1 with TRBJ2-7; 8 bases agree with TRBD1. The CDR3 has 14 residues. Germline trimming cut 4 bases from V and 5 bases from J; bases unmatched to any gene: 8. The V gene's germline CDR1 is SGHRS and CDR2 YFSETQ.

The chain employs TRBV6-1 and TRBJ2-7, with D possibly being TRBD1 (6 bases). Trimming removed 6 bases at V and 2 bases at J, with 8 bases between. Germline V gives CDR1 MNHNS, CDR2 SASEGT. The CDR3 contains 12 residues. The CDR3 spells CASRDRTYEQYF. DNA of the CDR3: TGTGCCAGCAGGGACAGAACCTACGAGCAGTACTTC.

This clone was recorded a few times. The V call is TRBV27, the J call TRBJ1-1, with D possibly being TRBD1 (5 bases). This CDR3 spans 12 amino acids. Germline V CDR1 and CDR2: MNHEY, SMNVEV (reference sequence). The V end was cut by 6 bases, the J end by 1 base, with 6 bases between. CDR3 residues: CASSQGNTEAFF. The CDR3 DNA reads as TGTGCCAGCAGCCAGGGGAACACTGAAGCTTTCTTT.

The chain links TRBV7-9 to TRBJ2-5, with 8 bases matching TRBD2. CDR1 is SEHNR, CDR2 FQNEAQ, per germline (reference sequence). The CDR3 contains 15 residues. Unmatched junction bases numbered 6, after V lost 2 bases and J lost 4 bases. In nucleotides, the CDR3 is TGTGCCAGCAGCTTACTCACGGCGGGAGGAGAGACCCAGTACTTC. Translation gives CASSLLTAGGETQYF.

The genes are TRBV11-3 and TRBJ2-2; 8 bases agree with TRBD2. Unmatched junction bases numbered 0, after V lost 1 base and J lost 5 bases. The CDR3 consists of 14 residues. The germline V gene has CDR1 SGHNT and CDR2 YENEEA. The CDR3 loop reads CASSLAGGTGELFF. CDR3 nucleotide sequence: TGTGCCAGCAGCTTAGCGGGAGGGACCGGGGAGCTGTTTTTT.

The V and J genes are TRBV5-4 and TRBJ2-5; possibly TRBD2 for D (6 bases). V was trimmed by 4 bases and J by 7 bases, leaving 17 bases between them. The CDR3 is 14 residues long. CDR1 is SGHNT and CDR2 is YYREEE in the germline V gene (reference sequence). The CDR3 sequence: CASSSLGTGGTQYF. The CDR3 DNA reads as TGTGCCAGCAGCAGTTTAGGGACTGGAGGGACCCAGTACTTC.

The chain has TRBV6-5 and TRBJ2-1; the match to TRBD1 covers 11 bases. Losses at the gene ends were 2 bases for V and 5 bases for J; bases not matched to a gene: 5. The CDR3 has 16 amino acids. CDR1 and CDR2 from the germline V gene are MNHEY and SVGAGI. In nucleotides, the CDR3 is TGTGCCAGCAGTTACCCGGGACAGGGGGGGAACAATGAGCAGTTCTTC. This codes for CASSYPGQGGNNEQFF.

This clone occurred a few times. The genes are TRBV23-1 and TRBJ1-3; D uncertain. TRBV23-1 falls under the ORF class, with uncertain function. CDR3 length equals 12 residues. V dropped 4 bases and J dropped 6 bases, with 7 bases sitting between them. The CDR3: CASSPGSNTIYF. The DNA of the CDR3 is TGCGCCAGCAGTCCGGGGTCAAACACCATATATTTT.